This T cell receptor beta chain appears in the sequencing data of a study of T cell changes during pregnancy in multiple sclerosis (dated by TCRdb to about 2019). Background on the whole study: Changes in the T cell repertoire over the course of pregnancy were examined in this study in women with multiple sclerosis.

There are 16 amino acids in the CDR3, from cysteine to phenylalanine inclusive. The entry retains the CDR3 DNA only, 48 bases that are in frame from base 1. From the germline V gene, CDR1 is SGHRS and CDR2 is YFSETQ. The V end gives up 0 bases and the J end 4 bases, leaving 7 bases in the junction not matched to a gene. Worth noting for this clone: Its target antigen remains unknown. Base quality data are lacking; no much larger clone is found one base away.

Receptor amplification or capture employed the immunoSEQ multiplex PCR assay. TCRdb holds this immuneACCESS table with in-frame rearrangements only. Some clones are missing; in checked studies, unresolved V genes explain under half, and the rest has no known cause. Here the sample has tens of thousands of clones; around 92% occur a single time. The ten biggest clones cover around 0.56% of the sample. Source: CD4+ T cells from peripheral blood mononuclear cells, taken after pregnancy. This TCR derives from a female donor with multiple sclerosis, enrolled in a pregnancy study. Recombination connected TRBV5-1 to TRBJ2-1, with 7 bases aligning to TRBD2. Here the CDR3 is given as CASSLGSGANYNEQFF. The bases are TGCGCCAGCAGCTTGGGGAGCGGGGCGAATTACAATGAGCAGTTCTTC.